The next 28 T cell receptor beta chains were all read from a single sample in a study of T cell changes during pregnancy in multiple sclerosis. TCRdb keeps only in-frame clones here, not all; method: immunoSEQ multiplex PCR. The sample carries tens of thousands of clones, approximately 94% recorded once. The material sequenced was CD4+ T cells from peripheral blood mononuclear cells, taken after pregnancy. The receptors originated from a female donor with multiple sclerosis, enrolled in a pregnancy study.

The V and J genes are TRBV19 and TRBJ2-2; 8 bases map to TRBD1. J was trimmed by 5 bases and V by 6 bases; bases with no gene match: 8. Germline V lookup: CDR1 LNHDA, CDR2 SQIVND (reference sequence). CDR3 length: 15 residues. The CDR3 region is CASRGSGQGTGELFF. CDR3 nucleotides: TGTGCCAGTAGAGGGTCCGGACAGGGTACCGGGGAGCTGTTTTTT.

The chain couples TRBV1 to TRBJ2-1; the table's TRBD2 call for D was not verified on the DNA. TRBV1 has pseudogene status. The length of the CDR3 is 13 residues. The CDR3 here is CTSSQDDRVEQFF. CDR3 sequence (DNA): TGCACCAGCAGCCAAGACGACCGGGTTGAGCAGTTCTTC.

The chain employs TRBV9 and TRBJ2-1; D may be TRBD2 (5 bases). Germline V gene lookup returns CDR1 SGDLS and CDR2 YYNGEE. V gave up 3 bases and J gave up 2 bases, with 18 bases separating them. The CDR3 loop spans 17 amino acids. For the CDR3, the DNA is TGTGCCAGCAGCGCCCCGGGGAACTATCGTGCCTACAATGAGCAGTTCTTC. Amino acids: CASSAPGNYRAYNEQFF.

V and J are TRBV10-3 and TRBJ1-1; weak D call: TRBD1 (6 bases). The CDR3 has 12 residues. V dropped 11 bases and J dropped 3 bases, with 13 bases sitting between them. Germline V lookup: CDR1 ENHRY, CDR2 SYGVKD. The chain's CDR3 is CAVGEGDTEAFF. The CDR3 DNA follows: TGTGCCGTCGGGGAGGGGGACACTGAAGCTTTCTTT.

This sequence joins TRBV11-2 and TRBJ1-2, with 8 positions matching TRBD1. After removal of 5 bases from V and 6 bases from J, the junction contained 5 bases not matched to a gene. Germline V CDR1 and CDR2: SGHAT, FQNNGV. The CDR3 length is 13 residues. The CDR3 protein is CASSDPTGDGYTF. For the CDR3, the DNA is TGTGCCAGCAGCGACCCGACAGGGGATGGCTACACCTTC.

The chain recombines TRBV7-9 with TRBJ2-7; D call uncertain. Deletions cut 5 bases from V and 0 bases from J, with 11 bases between. CDR1 SEHNR and CDR2 FQNEAQ come from the germline V gene (reference sequence). The CDR3 runs to 14 residues. The DNA for the CDR3 is TGTGCCAGCAGCCCAGGTGTCAGCTCCTACGAGCAGTACTTC. Amino acids: CASSPGVSSYEQYF.

The V and J genes are TRBV5-4 and TRBJ1-6; D unresolved. This CDR3 is 15 amino acids long. Deletions cut 4 bases from V and 9 bases from J, with 17 bases between. Germline V gene data show CDR1 as SGHNT and CDR2 as YYREEE (reference sequence). The chain's CDR3 is CASSLFGVSISPLHF. The CDR3 DNA is TGTGCCAGCAGCCTGTTTGGAGTATCGATTTCACCCCTCCACTTT.

This clone is labeled medium-sized. The V call is TRBV20-1, the J call TRBJ1-1; D unresolved. Germline-derived CDR1 and CDR2 are DFQATT and SNEGSKA (reference sequence). V shed 4 bases and J shed 7 bases, with 7 bases lying between them. This CDR3 comprises 10 residues. In DNA form, the CDR3 reads TGCAGTGCTAATGGCGGTGAAGCTTTCTTT. This encodes CSANGGEAFF.

The chain has TRBV2 and TRBJ2-5; TRBD1 aligns across 7 bases. V shed 4 bases, J shed 4 bases, and the junction held 9 bases outside the gene matches. The CDR3 has 15 amino acids. From germline, CDR1 is SNHLY and CDR2 FYNNEI. The CDR3 DNA follows: TGTGCCAGCAGTGTGGGGACAGCCCGGGGAGAGACCCAGTACTTC. The encoded protein is CASSVGTARGETQYF.

The chain has TRBV5-6 and TRBJ1-5; 10 nucleotides match TRBD1. The V gene end was trimmed by 3 bases and the J gene end by 7 bases; junction bases not matched to a gene: 7. This CDR3 region has 15 residues. CDR1 and CDR2 (germline): SGHDT, YYEEEE. The CDR3 nucleotides read TGTGCCAGCAGCTCTGACAGGGGGCATGGACAGCCCCAGCATTTT. The encoded protein is CASSSDRGHGQPQHF.

This chain links TRBV13 with TRBJ1-2; possibly TRBD1 for D (5 bases). V lost 5 bases and J 1 base, leaving 14 bases between the germline ends. CDR1 PRHDT and CDR2 FYEKMQ come from the germline V gene (reference sequence). The CDR3 length is 15 residues. The CDR3 region is CASSILGGVNYGYTF. In DNA form, the CDR3 reads TGTGCCAGCAGCATCCTCGGGGGAGTTAACTATGGCTACACCTTC.

The chain employs TRBV5-1 and TRBJ1-5; possible D gene TRBD1, 6 bases. The CDR3 length is 15 residues. Germline lookup yields CDR1 SGHRS and CDR2 YFSETQ. V gave up 4 bases and J gave up 3 bases, with 14 bases separating them. The CDR3 DNA reads as TGCGCCAGCAGCCCCGGGACAATTCACAATCAGCCCCAGCATTTT. Translating it yields CASSPGTIHNQPQHF. The variable domain in full, completed from reference TRBV5-1 and TRBJ1-5, reads KAGVTQTPRYLIKTRGQQVTLSCSPISGHRSVSWYQQTPGQGLQFLFEYFSETQRNKGNFPGRFSGRQFSNSRSEMNVSTLELGDSALYLCASSPGTIHNQPQHFGDGTRLSIL.

This chain links TRBV18 with TRBJ2-1, with TRBD2 matching over 10 bases. Germline V gives CDR1 KGHSH, CDR2 LQKENI. The CDR3 is 16 residues long. The V gene end was trimmed by 3 bases and the J gene end by 9 bases; junction bases not matched to a gene: 11. The CDR3 DNA follows: TGTGCCAGCTCACCTACTAGCGGGGACCCTTCTAGTGAGCAGTTCTTC. Protein product: CASSPTSGDPSSEQFF.

The chain carries TRBV5-1 and TRBJ2-3; the D gene is possibly TRBD2 (6 bases). Germline lookup yields CDR1 SGHRS and CDR2 YFSETQ. The CDR3 sequence is 15 residues long. Trimming removed 4 bases from V and 2 bases from J, with 14 bases in between. CDR3 loop: CASSRDLPYTDTQYF. Written as DNA, the CDR3 is TGCGCCAGCAGCCGGGACTTGCCATACACAGATACGCAGTATTTT.

This rearrangement joins TRBV7-2 to TRBJ2-3; 8 positions agree with TRBD2. The CDR3 is 15 residues long. V lost 0 bases and J lost 4; bases outside the gene matches: 3. Germline CDR1 SGHTA, CDR2 FQGNSA. The CDR3: CASSLAPGGADTQYF. CDR3 nucleotides: TGTGCCAGCAGCTTAGCGCCCGGGGGGGCAGATACGCAGTATTTT.

The V and J genes are TRBV1 and TRBJ2-7; the table's D call TRBD1 went unverified against the DNA. TRBV1 is deemed a pseudogene. This CDR3 contains 21 residues. The CDR3 is CTSSQQNNTTGRPTNTYEQYF. In nucleotides, the CDR3 is TGCACCAGCAGCCAACAAAATAACACGACAGGGAGGCCCACAAACACCTACGAGCAGTACTTC.

The rearrangement uses TRBV9 and TRBJ2-2; TRBD2 might be the D (6 bases). Germline V gene lookup returns CDR1 SGDLS and CDR2 YYNGEE. The CDR3 is 16 amino acids. V lost 0 bases and J lost 1, with 10 bases in between. The CDR3, as DNA: TGTGCCAGCAGCGTAGGGAACGGGGGGAACACCGGGGAGCTGTTTTTT. Amino acid sequence: CASSVGNGGNTGELFF.

This chain joins TRBV7-8 and TRBJ2-7; TRBD2 aligns across 7 bases. Germline V lookup: CDR1 SGHVS, CDR2 FQNEAQ. Trimming removed 5 bases from V and 7 bases from J; junction bases left unmatched: 8. This CDR3 has 13 residues. DNA for the CDR3: TGTGCCAGCAGCCCCCTAGCGGAGAAAGAGCAGTACTTC. Translated: CASSPLAEKEQYF.

This clone was observed a few times. V is TRBV4-2 and J is TRBJ1-1; 9 positions match TRBD1. From germline, CDR1 is LGHNA and CDR2 YNFKEQ. The CDR3 totals 18 residues. The ends lost 0 bases at V and 4 bases at J; junction bases unmatched: 12. The CDR3 nucleotides are TGTGCCAGCAGCCAAGAAGGGACAGGGAGTAGTAAGGGCACTGAAGCTTTCTTT. Amino acids: CASSQEGTGSSKGTEAFF.

The rearrangement uses TRBV2 and TRBJ1-5, with 10 bases fitting TRBD1. The length of the CDR3 is 15 residues. Germline CDR1 SNHLY, CDR2 FYNNEI. V lost 6 bases, J lost 6 bases, and 8 bases stayed unmatched. The CDR3: CASRETGGQGQPQHF. Here the CDR3 DNA reads TGTGCCAGCAGGGAGACAGGGGGCCAGGGTCAGCCCCAGCATTTT.

V is TRBV7-9 and J is TRBJ2-7, with a possible D match to TRBD1 (5 bases). Germline-derived CDR1 and CDR2 are SEHNR and FQNEAQ (reference sequence). This CDR3 contains 14 residues. V was shortened by 8 bases and J by 2 bases, with 16 bases between the two germline ends. The CDR3 region is CASGSPGNPYEQYF. CDR3 DNA: TGTGCCAGCGGATCGCCAGGGAACCCCTACGAGCAGTACTTC.

This clone was detected only once. This chain joins TRBV10-3 and TRBJ1-3; 8 nucleotides align to TRBD1. Germline assignment: CDR1 ENHRY and CDR2 SYGVKD. Losses at the gene ends were 3 bases for V and 8 bases for J; bases not matched to a gene: 6. The CDR3 has 14 amino acids. For the CDR3, the DNA is TGTGCCATCAGTGAACAGGGGGAGTCGTACACCATATATTTT. It specifies CAISEQGESYTIYF.

This chain connects TRBV11-3 to TRBJ2-1; 8 bases align to TRBD2. CDR1 and CDR2 from the germline V gene are SGHNT and YENEEA. Trimming cost V 3 bases and J 6 bases; bases outside gene matches: 10. The CDR3 runs to 16 residues. CDR3 DNA sequence: TGTGCCAGCAGCTTTAGTTCGGGGGGGGTTAGCAATGAGCAGTTCTTC. Encoded protein: CASSFSSGGVSNEQFF.

V gene TRBV4-1 combines with J gene TRBJ1-1; weak D call: TRBD1 (5 bases). There are 15 residues in the CDR3. V dropped 1 base and J dropped 6 bases, with 15 bases sitting between them. Germline V gene lookup returns CDR1 MGHRA and CDR2 YSYEKL. The CDR3 bases are TGCGCCAGCAGCCAAGCAAGCCCAGGGTTGGCTGAAGCTTTCTTT. Translation gives CASSQASPGLAEAFF.

About this clone itself: One junction end disagrees with the germline gene, perhaps due to a read error. The chain recombines TRBV7-7 with TRBJ1-3, with 7 positions matching TRBD1. Germline CDR1 is SSHAT and CDR2 is FNYEAQ (reference sequence). The CDR3 is 15 amino acids. CDR3 protein: CASSSTRGPGNTIYF. CDR3 nucleotide sequence: TGTGCTAGCAGCTCCACGAGGGGGCCTGGAAACACCATATATTTT.

This chain connects TRBV28 to TRBJ1-3; 7 nucleotides line up with TRBD1. The germline V gene encodes CDR1 MDHEN and CDR2 SYDVKM. J gave up 0 bases and V 8 bases, and 4 bases lay outside the gene matches. The CDR3 loop spans 14 amino acids. CDR3 nucleotide sequence: TGTGCCAGCGCGACAGGGCTCTCTGGAAACACCATATATTTT. This codes for CASATGLSGNTIYF.

The J gene is TRBJ2-1, the V gene TRBV4-2, with TRBD2 as a possible D gene (5 bases). CDR3 size: 15 residues. V lost 5 bases and J lost 0, with 11 bases in between. In germline, CDR1 is LGHNA, CDR2 YNFKEQ. CDR3 DNA sequence: TGTGCCAGCAGCGACTCTAGCAGCTCCTACAATGAGCAGTTCTTC. It encodes CASSDSSSSYNEQFF.

The V call is TRBV7-2, the J call TRBJ2-1, with 9 bases that match TRBD1. The J segment lost 1 base and the V segment lost 6 bases, leaving 4 bases of the junction unmatched. In germline, CDR1 is SGHTA, CDR2 FQGNSA. CDR3 length: 15 amino acids. The CDR3 spells CASRRTGVSYNEQFF. The CDR3, as DNA: TGTGCCAGCAGGCGGACAGGGGTATCCTACAATGAGCAGTTCTTC.